Listed below are T cell receptor beta chains from one sample, sequenced in a study of T cell repertoires in cytomegalovirus infection. TCRdb reanalysed the reads using MiXCR and keeps one entry per CDR3 protein. The sample lists a few hundred thousand distinct CDR3 sequences; about a sixth were seen once. Sequenced sample: PBMCs. These receptors all come from a human donor in good health (CMV status not recorded). Some clones in this sample may be carry-over from other donors' samples. The CDR3 runs from the conserved cysteine through the conserved F or W. Fields, in order: J gene, V gene, clone size, D gene, CDR3 protein, CDR3 DNA. A D gene is named only where the DNA matches it firmly. For some rows the clone size is stated as once, few or many, or as a class when expanded; others skip it.

TRBJ2-7,TRBV5-4,.,TRBD1,CASSEGQGGYEQYF,TGTGCCAGCAGCGAGGGACAGGGGGGCTACGAGCAGTACTTC
TRBJ2-5,TRBV12-3/TRBV12-4,.,TRBD1,CASSIGGFGTQYF,TGTGCCAGCAGTATAGGGGGCTTCGGGACCCAGTACTTC
TRBJ1-2,TRBV29-1,.,TRBD1,CSVEGDRNYGYTF,TGCAGCGTTGAAGGGGACAGAAACTATGGCTACACCTTC
TRBJ2-7,TRBV3-1,.,.,CASSQGPGPYEQYF,TGTGCCAGCAGCCAAGGGCCGGGTCCCTACGAGCAGTACTTC
TRBJ1-5,TRBV6-6,few,.,CAASYSAGQPQHF,TGTGCCGCCTCCTACAGTGCCGGTCAGCCCCAGCATTTT
TRBJ1-1,TRBV6-5,few,TRBD1,CASSYEQGRTEAFF,TGTGCCAGCAGTTACGAACAGGGGCGAACTGAAGCTTTCTTT
TRBJ2-5,TRBV7-2,few,.,CASSLAGGKVETQYF,TGTGCCAGCAGCTTAGCAGGGGGGAAAGTGGAGACCCAGTACTTC
TRBJ2-1,TRBV7-7,many,TRBD1,CASSLKEPGDSYNEQFF,TGTGCTAGCAGCCTCAAAGAGCCCGGGGACAGTTACAATGAGCAGTTCTTC
TRBJ1-2,TRBV7-2,many,TRBD1,CASSIQGNGYTF,TGTGCCAGCAGCATACAGGGGAATGGCTACACCTTC
TRBJ1-5,TRBV2,few,TRBD1,CASRGQGDQPQHF,TGTGCCAGCAGGGGACAGGGGGATCAGCCCCAGCATTTT
TRBJ2-7,TRBV5-5,few,TRBD1,CASSLKGQYSYEQYF,TGTGCCAGCAGCTTAAAGGGACAGTACTCCTACGAGCAGTACTTC
TRBJ2-5,TRBV20-1,few,TRBD2,CSAPRSSGPETQYF,TGCAGTGCCCCGCGTTCTAGCGGACCAGAGACCCAGTACTTC
TRBJ1-5,TRBV27,.,TRBD1,CASSRTGQGWPLQPQHF,TGTGCCAGCAGTCGGACCGGACAGGGTTGGCCCCTTCAGCCCCAGCATTTT
TRBJ2-7,TRBV20-1,.,TRBD1,CSAQRQGDSYEQYF,TGCAGTGCCCAAAGACAGGGCGACTCCTACGAGCAGTACTTC
TRBJ2-2,TRBV5-1,.,.,CASSLDRELFF,TGCGCCAGCAGCTTGGACCGGGAGCTGTTTTTT
TRBJ1-4,TRBV12-3/TRBV12-4,many,.,CASSLGYREGEKLFF,TGTGCCAGCAGTTTAGGGTATAGGGAGGGTGAAAAACTGTTTTTT
TRBJ1-1,TRBV15,few,.,CATSPEDGNTEAFF,TGTGCCACCAGCCCAGAGGACGGGAACACTGAAGCTTTCTTT
TRBJ1-5,TRBV12-3/TRBV12-4,.,.,CASGLDYSNQPQHF,TGTGCCAGCGGTTTAGACTATAGCAATCAGCCCCAGCATTTT
TRBJ1-1,TRBV7-2,many,.,CASSLALAGPSWTEAFF,TGTGCCAGCAGCTTAGCGTTGGCAGGGCCGAGTTGGACTGAAGCTTTCTTT
TRBJ1-2,TRBV28,.,.,CASMGSHNYGYTF,TGTGCCAGCATGGGCAGCCATAACTATGGCTACACCTTC
TRBJ2-5,TRBV6-1,few,.,CASRRGLAQETQYF,TGTGCCAGCCGGCGTGGGCTAGCCCAAGAGACCCAGTACTTC
TRBJ2-7,TRBV6-5,.,.,CASSYSGTDYEQYF,TGTGCCAGCAGTTACTCAGGGACGGACTACGAGCAGTACTTC
TRBJ2-7,TRBV5-5,.,TRBD1,CASSRGTGNYEQYF,TGTGCCAGCAGCCGCGGGACAGGGAATTACGAGCAGTACTTC
TRBJ2-2,TRBV20-1,.,TRBD2,CSARDVYASGDGELFF,TGCAGTGCTAGAGATGTCTACGCTAGCGGGGACGGGGAGCTGTTTTTT
TRBJ2-2,TRBV20-1,.,.,CSAVPGQSGELFF,TGCAGTGCTGTACCGGGACAAAGCGGGGAGCTGTTTTTT
TRBJ1-2,TRBV12-3/TRBV12-4,.,TRBD1,CASSPTLDRGISGYTF,TGTGCCAGCAGTCCAACCCTGGACAGGGGAATATCTGGCTACACCTTC
TRBJ1-4,TRBV7-2,many,.,CASSFGDYHPNEKLFF,TGTGCCAGCAGCTTCGGGGATTATCACCCAAATGAAAAACTGTTTTTT
TRBJ2-5,TRBV28,.,.,CASRVGAEETQYF,TGTGCCAGCAGGGTGGGGGCCGAAGAGACCCAGTACTTC
TRBJ2-7,TRBV7-3,many,.,CASSLYPGSYEQYF,TGTGCCAGCAGCTTATACCCCGGATCCTACGAGCAGTACTTC
TRBJ1-2,TRBV6-5,few,TRBD1,CATSLQGMGYGYTF,TGTGCCACCTCTCTACAGGGGATGGGCTATGGCTACACCTTC
TRBJ1-2,TRBV4-3,few,TRBD1,CASSEGDRAYGYTF,TGCGCCAGCAGCGAAGGGGACAGGGCCTATGGCTACACCTTC
TRBJ2-6,TRBV15,few,.,CATSRERAGANVLTF,TGTGCCACCAGCAGGGAGAGGGCTGGGGCCAACGTCCTGACTTTC
TRBJ2-3,TRBV5-4,few,TRBD2,CASSLELAGAPSTDTQYF,TGTGCCAGCAGCTTGGAACTAGCGGGAGCCCCAAGCACAGATACGCAGTATTTT
TRBJ1-4,TRBV27,.,.,CASSLYSGAGDEKLFF,TGTGCCAGCAGTTTGTATTCAGGGGCAGGAGATGAAAAACTGTTTTTT
TRBJ2-7,TRBV7-3,.,.,CASSLSSGYETYF,TGTGCCAGCAGCTTGTCGAGCGGGTACGAGACGTACTTC
TRBJ1-1,TRBV11-1,few,.,CASSLRVGTNTEAFF,TGTGCCAGCAGCTTAAGAGTAGGGACGAACACTGAAGCTTTCTTT
TRBJ2-6,TRBV19,few,TRBD1,CASSRDRDAGANVLTF,TGTGCCAGTAGTCGGGACAGGGATGCTGGGGCCAACGTCCTGACTTTC
TRBJ2-2,TRBV11-3,many,.,CASSLAGGPLTGELFF,TGTGCCAGCAGCTTAGCAGGGGGGCCGCTCACCGGGGAGCTGTTTTTT